The T cell receptor beta chain under discussion was sequenced for a study of shared clonotypes between healthy human individuals. V was clipped by 0 bases and J by 0 bases, with 7 bases between them. CDR1 is SGHRS and CDR2 is YFSETQ in the germline V gene. The CDR3 totals 14 residues. TCRdb's table, derived via immunoSEQ multiplex PCR, lists solely in-frame clones and lacks some. The profile covers fewer than 2.5 million clones, with 80% to 95% appearing a single time and approximately 0.37% taken by the ten largest. Comment on this clone: The sample holds other DNA sequences that translate to the same CDR3.

The receptor was derived from a young man in good health. Some clones in this sample may be carry-over from other donors' samples. Sequencing input: naive CD4+ T cells from PBMCs. Subset in this sample: CD45RA+ positively selected. The J gene is TRBJ2-7, the V gene TRBV5-1; D may be TRBD1 (5 bases). The CDR3 region is CASSLVTASYEQYF. The CDR3, as DNA: TGCGCCAGCAGCTTGGTGACAGCCTCCTACGAGCAGTACTTC.